Listed below are T cell receptor beta chains from one sample, sequenced in a study of shared clonotypes between healthy human individuals. Sequencing used immunoSEQ multiplex PCR; TCRdb keeps in-frame clones, though not all of them. The table has around 640,000 clones, roughly 95% seen once. What was sequenced was naive CD8+ T cells sorted from blood. These receptors all stem from a woman aged 25 to 39 in good health. Both conserved end residues are part of each CDR3. D genes are given only for firm matches. Clone size, where shown, is once, few, many, or a class for clones that have expanded.

d_call: -
j_call: TRBJ1-1
v_call: TRBV9
clone_size: -
cdr3_nt: TGTGCCAGCGGGATTGGAGGTAACACTGAAGCTTTCTTT
cdr3_aa: CASGIGGNTEAFF

d_call: -
j_call: TRBJ2-4
v_call: TRBV4-1
clone_size: -
cdr3_nt: TGCGCCAGCAGTCTCACGTCCCTAGCCAAAAACATTCAGTACTTC
cdr3_aa: CASSLTSLAKNIQYF

d_call: TRBD2
j_call: TRBJ2-7
v_call: TRBV27
clone_size: -
cdr3_nt: TGTGCCAGCAGTTTAGGGCTAGCGGGGGGCGAGCAGTACTTC
cdr3_aa: CASSLGLAGGEQYF

d_call: -
j_call: TRBJ1-2
v_call: TRBV6-5
clone_size: -
cdr3_nt: TGTGCCAGCAGTTACGAGCTCACAATTGGCTACACCTTC
cdr3_aa: CASSYELTIGYTF

d_call: -
j_call: TRBJ2-1
v_call: TRBV21-1
clone_size: -
cdr3_nt: TGTGCCAGCAGCCGCTTAGACAGGCCCAATGAGCAGTTCTTC
cdr3_aa: CASSRLDRPNEQFF

d_call: -
j_call: TRBJ2-6
v_call: TRBV7-9
clone_size: few
cdr3_nt: TGTGCCAGCAGCTTAGGTCTTTCTGGGGCCAACGTCCTGACTTTC
cdr3_aa: CASSLGLSGANVLTF

d_call: TRBD2
j_call: TRBJ2-7
v_call: TRBV4-1
clone_size: -
cdr3_nt: TGCGCCAGCAGCCCGGGACTAGCGGGAGCCCACGAGCAGTACTTC
cdr3_aa: CASSPGLAGAHEQYF

d_call: TRBD2
j_call: TRBJ2-7
v_call: TRBV7-9
clone_size: -
cdr3_nt: TGTGCCAGCAGCGGGGAGGAGCGGGGGGATCCCTACGAGCAGTACTTC
cdr3_aa: CASSGEERGDPYEQYF

d_call: -
j_call: TRBJ2-3
v_call: TRBV7-9
clone_size: -
cdr3_nt: TGTGCCAGCAGCCCTGGGGTGGGGGGTGCGGATACGCAGTATTTT
cdr3_aa: CASSPGVGGADTQYF

d_call: TRBD1
j_call: TRBJ2-2
v_call: TRBV30
clone_size: -
cdr3_nt: TGTGCCCACCATAGGGGGCGAGGGGAGCTGTTTTTT
cdr3_aa: CAHHRGRGELFF

d_call: -
j_call: TRBJ2-7
v_call: TRBV5-1
clone_size: -
cdr3_nt: TGCGCCAGCAGCGCTGGACTGCTGTTCGAGCAGTACTTC
cdr3_aa: CASSAGLLFEQYF

d_call: -
j_call: TRBJ2-7
v_call: TRBV28
clone_size: -
cdr3_nt: TGTGCCAGCAGAGGAGCCTACGAGCAGTACTTC
cdr3_aa: CASRGAYEQYF

d_call: TRBD1
j_call: TRBJ2-2
v_call: TRBV27
clone_size: once
cdr3_nt: TGTGCCAGCACTCTCCTAACAGGGGCCGGGGAGCTGTTTTTT
cdr3_aa: CASTLLTGAGELFF

d_call: -
j_call: TRBJ1-1
v_call: TRBV28
clone_size: -
cdr3_nt: TGTGCCAGCAGTTTTGTGAACACTGAAGCTTTCTTT
cdr3_aa: CASSFVNTEAFF

d_call: -
j_call: TRBJ2-7
v_call: TRBV10-3
clone_size: -
cdr3_nt: TGTGCCATCAGTGAGTCGAAACAGTTTACCGAGCAGTACTTC
cdr3_aa: CAISESKQFTEQYF

d_call: TRBD2
j_call: TRBJ2-7
v_call: TRBV5-6
clone_size: -
cdr3_nt: TGTGCCAGCAGCTTGTGGCAGCGGGAGGTCTACGAGCAGTACTTC
cdr3_aa: CASSLWQREVYEQYF

d_call: -
j_call: TRBJ2-3
v_call: TRBV5-4
clone_size: -
cdr3_nt: TGTGCCAGCAGCACGGACGGAGATACGCAGTATTTT
cdr3_aa: CASSTDGDTQYF

d_call: -
j_call: TRBJ2-1
v_call: TRBV4-2
clone_size: -
cdr3_nt: TGTGCCAGCAGCCAAGATCTGGAACAGGGCTCGTCAAATGAGCAGTTCTTC
cdr3_aa: CASSQDLEQGSSNEQFF

d_call: -
j_call: TRBJ1-2
v_call: TRBV30
clone_size: few
cdr3_nt: TGTGCCTGGAGTACCGACAGGATCTATGGCTACACCTTC
cdr3_aa: CAWSTDRIYGYTF

d_call: -
j_call: TRBJ1-5
v_call: TRBV21-1
clone_size: -
cdr3_nt: TGTGCCAGCAGCAAAACATACGAGGGCAATCAGCCCCAGCATTTT
cdr3_aa: CASSKTYEGNQPQHF

d_call: -
j_call: TRBJ1-1
v_call: TRBV27
clone_size: -
cdr3_nt: TGTGCCAGCAGTTTACTGGAGAACACTGAAGCTTTCTTT
cdr3_aa: CASSLLENTEAFF

d_call: -
j_call: TRBJ1-2
v_call: TRBV7-9
clone_size: -
cdr3_nt: TGTGCCAGCAGCCCCGTACTCGACTGGGGGGACTATGGCTACACCTTC
cdr3_aa: CASSPVLDWGDYGYTF

d_call: -
j_call: TRBJ2-1
v_call: TRBV4-1
clone_size: -
cdr3_nt: TGCGCCAGCAGCCCCCCAGCGCTGAGCTCCTACAATGAGCAGTTCTTC
cdr3_aa: CASSPPALSSYNEQFF

d_call: -
j_call: TRBJ2-5
v_call: TRBV6-9
clone_size: -
cdr3_nt: TGTGCCAGCAGCAGTTATGGCCCCGGGCCTGAAGAGACCCAGTACTTC
cdr3_aa: CASSSYGPGPEETQYF

d_call: -
j_call: TRBJ1-1
v_call: TRBV15
clone_size: -
cdr3_nt: TGTGCCACCAGCAGCCCAGAACTAGCCCGTGGGGAGAACACTGAAGCTTTCTTT
cdr3_aa: CATSSPELARGENTEAFF

d_call: -
j_call: TRBJ1-2
v_call: TRBV28
clone_size: -
cdr3_nt: TGTGCCAGCAGTTTCACGACCCTATATGGCTACACCTTC
cdr3_aa: CASSFTTLYGYTF

d_call: -
j_call: TRBJ1-2
v_call: TRBV5-4
clone_size: -
cdr3_nt: TGTGCCAGCAGCCCAAGCACGGGGGCCCTAGTCTATGGCTACACCTTC
cdr3_aa: CASSPSTGALVYGYTF

d_call: -
j_call: TRBJ1-4
v_call: TRBV30
clone_size: -
cdr3_nt: TGTGCCTGGAGTGTAGGTTCGGGCGTGATAGACGAAAAACTGTTTTTT
cdr3_aa: CAWSVGSGVIDEKLFF

d_call: -
j_call: TRBJ2-7
v_call: TRBV11-2
clone_size: once
cdr3_nt: TGTGCCAGCAGCAGAATGCCGGGACCAATTTACGAGCAGTACTTC
cdr3_aa: CASSRMPGPIYEQYF

d_call: TRBD2
j_call: TRBJ2-3
v_call: TRBV27
clone_size: -
cdr3_nt: TGTGCCAGCAGTCCGGGACTAGCGGGAGAAACGCAGTATTTT
cdr3_aa: CASSPGLAGETQYF

d_call: -
j_call: TRBJ2-7
v_call: TRBV21-1
clone_size: -
cdr3_nt: TGTGCCAGCAGCAAAGTGTTAGCACTCCTGGATGAGCAGTACTTC
cdr3_aa: CASSKVLALLDEQYF

d_call: -
j_call: TRBJ2-2
v_call: TRBV5-8
clone_size: -
cdr3_nt: TGTGCCAGCAGCTTGGGACGGGGCACCGGGGAGCTGTTTTTT
cdr3_aa: CASSLGRGTGELFF

d_call: -
j_call: TRBJ2-1
v_call: TRBV10-1
clone_size: -
cdr3_nt: TGCGCCAGCAGTGAGCCAGGCCATGAGCAGTTCTTC
cdr3_aa: CASSEPGHEQFF

d_call: -
j_call: TRBJ2-7
v_call: TRBV2
clone_size: -
cdr3_nt: TGTGCCAGCAGTGAAGCGCTTTTTCTCGAACCTATCTACGAGCAGTACTTC
cdr3_aa: CASSEALFLEPIYEQYF

d_call: -
j_call: TRBJ2-3
v_call: TRBV28
clone_size: -
cdr3_nt: TGTGCCAGCAGTTTCCCCCGACTCCAGGGGGATACGCAGTATTTT
cdr3_aa: CASSFPRLQGDTQYF

d_call: TRBD2
j_call: TRBJ2-5
v_call: TRBV27
clone_size: -
cdr3_nt: TGTGCCAGCACCGAGACTAGCGGGAGATCAGAGACCCAGTACTTC
cdr3_aa: CASTETSGRSETQYF

d_call: -
j_call: TRBJ2-7
v_call: TRBV5-1
clone_size: -
cdr3_nt: TGCGCCAGCAGGGGATCCTACGAGCAGTACTTC
cdr3_aa: CASRGSYEQYF

d_call: TRBD1
j_call: TRBJ2-7
v_call: TRBV5-6
clone_size: -
cdr3_nt: TGTGCCAGCAGCTTGGGACAGGGTGGCGAGCAGTACTTC
cdr3_aa: CASSLGQGGEQYF

d_call: -
j_call: TRBJ2-3
v_call: TRBV6-5
clone_size: -
cdr3_nt: TGTGCCAGCAGCTTTCTGGGGGGCGAGGGGGATACGCAGTATTTT
cdr3_aa: CASSFLGGEGDTQYF

d_call: -
j_call: TRBJ2-3
v_call: TRBV19
clone_size: -
cdr3_nt: TGTGCCAGTAGTATACAGGGCGCAGATACGCAGTATTTT
cdr3_aa: CASSIQGADTQYF

d_call: TRBD1
j_call: TRBJ1-1
v_call: TRBV6-5
clone_size: -
cdr3_nt: TGTGCCAGCAGTCTGACAGGGGTAACGACTGAAGCTTTCTTT
cdr3_aa: CASSLTGVTTEAFF